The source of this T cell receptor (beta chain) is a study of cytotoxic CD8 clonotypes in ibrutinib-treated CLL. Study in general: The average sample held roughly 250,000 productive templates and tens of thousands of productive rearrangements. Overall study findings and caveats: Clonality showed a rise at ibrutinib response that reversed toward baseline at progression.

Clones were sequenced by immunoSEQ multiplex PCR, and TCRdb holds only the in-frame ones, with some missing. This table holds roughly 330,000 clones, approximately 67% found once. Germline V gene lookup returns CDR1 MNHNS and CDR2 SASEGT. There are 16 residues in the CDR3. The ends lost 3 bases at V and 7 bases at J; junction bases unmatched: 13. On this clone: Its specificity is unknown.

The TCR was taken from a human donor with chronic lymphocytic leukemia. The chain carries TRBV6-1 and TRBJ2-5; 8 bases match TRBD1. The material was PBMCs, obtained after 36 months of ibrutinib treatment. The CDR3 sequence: CASSDNRGWLDGTQYF. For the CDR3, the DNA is TGTGCCAGCAGTGATAACAGGGGGTGGCTGGACGGGACCCAGTACTTC.